This T cell receptor beta chain was identified during a study of cytomegalovirus exposure and HLA in healthy donors. Assay used: immunoSEQ multiplex PCR; TCRdb lists only in-frame clones, some missing. The repertoire holds 180,000 or so clones, with roughly nine tenths as singletons. Study results and limitations: Altogether, 150 to 200 TCR beta chains were recorded as cytomegalovirus-associated. Diagnosis of cytomegalovirus status made by the classifier reportedly showed high specificity and sensitivity. It was found in a later analysis that first-cohort TCR clusters tended to co-occur in the 100 to 150 validation repertoires.

Points on this clone: What it binds is unknown.

The specimen was PBMCs. This TCR was recovered from a man between 18 and 29 years old in good health and CMV-seropositive.

The CDR3 coding sequence is TGTGCCAGCAGTGGGACATACGAGCAGTACTTC. Its protein product is CASSGTYEQYF. The J gene is TRBJ2-7, the V gene TRBV6-5; weak D call: TRBD1 (6 bases). Per germline, CDR1 MNHEY and CDR2 SVGAGI. The V and J ends lost 5 bases and 4 bases respectively, with 6 bases between them. This CDR3 has 11 residues.